This TCR beta chain was found in a study of technical replicates of blood from several donors. Germline V gene lookup returns CDR1 MNHEY and CDR2 SVGAGI. The CDR3 loop spans 13 amino acids. With 6 bases removed from V and 5 bases from J, the gap between germline ends came to 14 bases. Sequenced by immunoSEQ multiplex PCR; TCRdb stores in-frame clones only, minus some. In the table there are 91,000 or so clones, 95% of which are singletons. Sequencing input: T cells isolated from PBMCs. This sequence joins TRBV6-5 and TRBJ2-7; D is ambiguous. This clonotype was obtained from a human donor in good health. The chain's CDR3 is CASSRTHRDEQYF. CDR3 bases: TGTGCCAGCAGCCGAACTCACAGAGACGAGCAGTACTTC.